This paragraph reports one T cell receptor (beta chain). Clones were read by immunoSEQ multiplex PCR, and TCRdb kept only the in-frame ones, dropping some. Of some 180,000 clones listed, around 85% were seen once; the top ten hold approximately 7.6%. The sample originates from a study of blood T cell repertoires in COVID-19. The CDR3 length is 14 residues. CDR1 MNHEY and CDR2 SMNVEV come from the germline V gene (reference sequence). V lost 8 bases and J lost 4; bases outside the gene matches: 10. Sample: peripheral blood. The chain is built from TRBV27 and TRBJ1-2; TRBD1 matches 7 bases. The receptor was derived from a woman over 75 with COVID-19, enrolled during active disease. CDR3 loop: CASARSGQVYGYTF. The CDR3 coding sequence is TGTGCCAGCGCACGATCCGGACAGGTCTATGGCTACACCTTC.